These 10 T cell receptor beta chains came from one sample sequenced in a study of blood T cell repertoires in COVID-19. Only in-frame clones appear in the TCRdb table, and some are missing; sequencing was by immunoSEQ multiplex PCR. The repertoire has 200,000 to 250,000 clones, roughly 87% of them found once; the top ten carry approximately 12%. The sequenced material came from peripheral blood. The receptors here all came from a woman aged 18-29 years who had recovered from COVID-19.

The gene calls are TRBV3-1 (or the pseudogene TRBV3-2) and TRBJ1-1; 7 bases fit TRBD1. J gave up 7 bases and V 4 bases, and 12 bases lay outside the gene matches. Germline V gives CDR1 LGHDT, CDR2 YNNKEL (reference sequence). The CDR3 runs to 15 residues. The CDR3 DNA follows: TGTGCCAGCAGCCCAAGACAGGGTGCCAGAATTGAAGCTTTCTTT. Its protein product is CASSPRQGARIEAFF.

The chain is built from TRBV30 and TRBJ1-6, with 9 bases matching TRBD1. V was pared by 5 bases and J by 8 bases, with 7 bases of the junction left unmatched. Germline CDR1 reads GTSNPN; CDR2 reads SVGIG (reference sequence). This CDR3 is built from 14 residues. The CDR3, as DNA: TGTGCCTGGTCCTGGGACAGGGTTGATTCACCCCTCCACTTT. Encoded protein: CAWSWDRVDSPLHF. Full variable domain (missing parts from reference TRBV30 and TRBJ1-6): SQTIHQWPATLVQPVGSPLSLECTVEGTSNPNLYWYRQAAGRGLQLLFYSVGIGQISSEVPQNLSASRPQDRQFILSSKKLLLSDSGFYLCAWSWDRVDSPLHFGNGTRLTVT.

This chain uses TRBV9 with TRBJ2-5, with TRBD2 matching 8 bases. Germline V gene data show CDR1 as SGDLS and CDR2 as YYNGEE. V lost 3 bases and J lost 1; bases outside the gene matches: 8. This CDR3 region has 16 residues. This CDR3 reads CASSATSEDLQETQYF. The CDR3 coding sequence is TGTGCCAGCAGCGCGACTAGCGAAGACCTCCAAGAGACCCAGTACTTC.

This chain uses TRBV19 with TRBJ2-7; 10 nucleotides line up with TRBD1. The J segment lost 3 bases and the V segment lost 4 bases, leaving 3 bases of the junction unmatched. CDR3 length: 14 amino acids. In germline, CDR1 is LNHDA, CDR2 SQIVND (reference sequence). CDR3 in DNA: TGTGCCAGTAGTAGACAGGGGGCGGACTACGAGCAGTACTTC. It specifies CASSRQGADYEQYF.

This chain uses TRBV30 with TRBJ2-4, with 11 bases lining up with TRBD2. Germline V CDR1 and CDR2: GTSNPN, SVGIG (reference sequence). J gave up 0 bases and V 5 bases, and 15 bases lay outside the gene matches. The CDR3 has 19 residues. CDR3 in DNA: TGTGCCTGGCGTATACCGGGACTAGCGGTTTATATAGCCAAAAACATTCAGTACTTC. This gives the protein CAWRIPGLAVYIAKNIQYF. Full variable domain (remainder filled in from reference TRBV30 and TRBJ2-4): SQTIHQWPATLVQPVGSPLSLECTVEGTSNPNLYWYRQAAGRGLQLLFYSVGIGQISSEVPQNLSASRPQDRQFILSSKKLLLSDSGFYLCAWRIPGLAVYIAKNIQYFGAGTRLSVL.

CDR3 in DNA: TGCGCCAGCAGTGAGTCACAGGTCACAGATACGCAGTATTTT. The encoded protein is CASSESQVTDTQYF. The chain is built from TRBV10-1 and TRBJ2-3; weak D call: TRBD1 (5 bases). CDR1 is WNHNN, CDR2 SYGVQD, per germline (reference sequence). V was clipped by 0 bases and J by 2 bases, with 6 bases between them. The CDR3 sequence is 14 residues long.

The genes are TRBV9 and TRBJ1-3, with no clear D. Germline CDR1 reads SGDLS; CDR2 reads YYNGEE. The CDR3 has 13 residues. V was cut by 4 bases and J by 0 bases, with 5 bases left in between. The CDR3 coding sequence is TGTGCCAGCAGCCCGAGCTCTGGAAACACCATATATTTT. Amino acids: CASSPSSGNTIYF.

V is TRBV14 and J is TRBJ2-5; TRBD2 matches 8 bases. The CDR3 runs 15 residues. After removal of 3 bases from V and 5 bases from J, the junction contained 8 bases not matched to a gene. Germline V gene sequence: CDR1 SGHDN, CDR2 FVKESK. The CDR3 sequence is CASSHEWTSRETQYF. The CDR3 DNA reads as TGTGCCAGCAGCCATGAATGGACTAGCCGGGAGACCCAGTACTTC.

Regarding this clone: Different DNA sequences within this sample yield the same CDR3. V gene TRBV18 combines with J gene TRBJ2-7; TRBD1 agrees at 7 bases. Trimming removed 3 bases from V and 0 bases from J; junction bases left unmatched: 2. Germline V gives CDR1 KGHSH, CDR2 LQKENI. The CDR3 loop spans 14 amino acids. CDR3 sequence: CASSPRDSSYEQYF. The CDR3 region has the DNA TGTGCCAGCTCACCCCGGGACAGCTCCTACGAGCAGTACTTC.

This sequence joins TRBV30 and TRBJ2-5; TRBD2 matches 12 bases. CDR1 is GTSNPN and CDR2 is SVGIG in the germline V gene (reference sequence). V lost 8 bases to trimming and J lost 2 bases; unmatched junction nucleotides: 0. The CDR3 covers 12 residues. The CDR3 nucleotides are TGTGCCGGGACTAGCGGGCAAGAGACCCAGTACTTC. Its translation: CAGTSGQETQYF.